The clone carrying this TCR beta chain was observed a handful of times. These data come from a study of identical twins. V lost 6 bases, J lost 4 bases, and 20 bases lay in between. CDR3 length equals 16 residues. MiXCR was run by TCRdb on the 5' RACE reads, yielding one entry per CDR3 protein. The table records a few hundred thousand distinct CDR3 sequences, 14% of them present only once. Separately, the same data were catalogued under a study of yellow fever vaccine responses in identical twins.

The sequenced sample consisted of CD4+ T cells sorted from blood. The receptor was derived from a woman aged 18 to 35 in good health. The V and J genes are TRBV12-3 or TRBV12-4 and TRBJ2-3; D is possibly TRBD2 (6 bases). The CDR3 sequence is CASSSQRAMQSDTQYF. CDR3 coding DNA: TGTGCCAGCAGCTCCCAGCGGGCCATGCAGTCAGATACGCAGTATTTT.